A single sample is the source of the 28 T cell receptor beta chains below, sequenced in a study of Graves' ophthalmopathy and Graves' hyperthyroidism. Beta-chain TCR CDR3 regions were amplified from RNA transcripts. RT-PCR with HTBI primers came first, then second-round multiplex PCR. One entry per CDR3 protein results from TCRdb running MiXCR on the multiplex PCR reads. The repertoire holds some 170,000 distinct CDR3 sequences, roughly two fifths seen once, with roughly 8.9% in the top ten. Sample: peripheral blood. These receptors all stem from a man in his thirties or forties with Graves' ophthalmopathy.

The CDR3 spells CSTRGDTETQYF. The CDR3 nucleotides are TGCAGCACTCGAGGGGATACGGAGACCCAGTACTTC. The V call is TRBV29-1, the J call TRBJ2-5; tentatively, D is TRBD1 or TRBD2 (5 bases each). V was trimmed by 8 bases and J by 5 bases, leaving 15 bases between them. Germline loops: CDR1 SQVTM, CDR2 ANQGSEA. The CDR3 is made up of 12 amino acids. The full variable domain, completed using reference TRBV29-1 and TRBJ2-5, is SAVISQKPSRDICQRGTSLTIQCQVDSQVTMMFWYRQQPGQSLTLIATANQGSEATYESGFVIDKFPISRPNLTFSTLTVSNMSPEDSSIYLCSTRGDTETQYFGPGTRLLVL.

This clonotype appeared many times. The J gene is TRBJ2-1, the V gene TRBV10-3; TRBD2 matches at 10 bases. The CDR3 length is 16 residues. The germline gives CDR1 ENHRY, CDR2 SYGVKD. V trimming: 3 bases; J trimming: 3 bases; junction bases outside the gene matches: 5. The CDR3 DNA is TGTGCCATCAGTGACCTAGCGGGAGATGGCTACAATGAGCAGTTCTTC. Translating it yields CAISDLAGDGYNEQFF.

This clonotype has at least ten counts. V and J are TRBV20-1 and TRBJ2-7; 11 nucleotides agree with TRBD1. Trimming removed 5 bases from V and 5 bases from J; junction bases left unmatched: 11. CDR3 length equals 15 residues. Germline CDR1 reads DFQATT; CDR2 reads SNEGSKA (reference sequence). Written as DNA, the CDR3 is TGCAGTGCTGGCCCTCGGGACAGGGGGTTCAACGAGCAGTACTTC. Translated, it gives CSAGPRDRGFNEQYF.

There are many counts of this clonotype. This chain's CDR3 is CASKPGLAGWGTQYF. The CDR3, as DNA: TGTGCCAGCAAGCCGGGACTAGCGGGATGGGGGACCCAGTACTTC. The chain recombines TRBV12-3 or TRBV12-4 with TRBJ2-5, with 13 bases matching TRBD2. The V segment lost 7 bases and the J segment 7 bases; nucleotides outside the gene matches: 9. CDR3 length: 15 residues.

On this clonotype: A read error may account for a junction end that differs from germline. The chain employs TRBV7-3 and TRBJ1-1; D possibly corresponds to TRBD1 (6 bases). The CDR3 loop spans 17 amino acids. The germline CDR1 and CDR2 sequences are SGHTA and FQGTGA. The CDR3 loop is CAGSLLPPGDMNTEAFF. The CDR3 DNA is TGTGCCGGCAGCTTATTACCCCCAGGGGATATGAACACTGAAGCTTTCTTT.

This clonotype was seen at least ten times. The CDR3 spells CASTRTGTVNTEAFF. The CDR3 DNA reads as TGTGCCAGCACACGAACCGGGACAGTTAACACTGAAGCTTTCTTT. The V and J genes are TRBV6-2 or TRBV6-3 and TRBJ1-1, with 7 bases matching TRBD1. The germline V gene has CDR1 MNHEY and CDR2 SVGEGT. There are 15 residues in the CDR3. V shed 7 bases, J shed 2 bases, and the junction held 10 bases outside the gene matches.

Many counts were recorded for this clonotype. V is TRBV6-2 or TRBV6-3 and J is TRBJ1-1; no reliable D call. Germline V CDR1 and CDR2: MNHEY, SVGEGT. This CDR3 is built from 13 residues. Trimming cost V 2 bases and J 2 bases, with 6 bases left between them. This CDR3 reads CASSYSTNTEAFF. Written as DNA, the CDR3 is TGTGCCAGCAGTTACAGCACAAACACTGAAGCTTTCTTT.

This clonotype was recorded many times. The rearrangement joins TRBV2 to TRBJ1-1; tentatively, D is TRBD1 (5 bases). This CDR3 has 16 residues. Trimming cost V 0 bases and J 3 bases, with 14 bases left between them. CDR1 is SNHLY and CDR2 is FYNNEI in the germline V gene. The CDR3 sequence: CASSEALQGMDTEAFF. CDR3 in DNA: TGTGCCAGCAGTGAAGCGCTTCAGGGAATGGACACTGAAGCTTTCTTT.

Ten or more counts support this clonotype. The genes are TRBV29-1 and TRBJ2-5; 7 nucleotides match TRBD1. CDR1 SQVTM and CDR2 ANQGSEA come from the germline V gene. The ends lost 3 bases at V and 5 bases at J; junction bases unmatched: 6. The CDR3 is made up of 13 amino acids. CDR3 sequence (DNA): TGCAGCGTTGACAGACAGGGCTTGGAGACCCAGTACTTC. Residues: CSVDRQGLETQYF.

CDR3 bases: TGTGCCAGCAGCTCCGGGGTACTAGATGGGACCCAGTACTTC. Amino acid sequence: CASSSGVLDGTQYF. This chain links TRBV7-9 with TRBJ2-5; D may be TRBD2 (5 bases). This CDR3 has 14 residues. V was cut by 4 bases and J by 7 bases, with 16 bases left in between. Looked up from germline, CDR1 is SEHNR and CDR2 is FQNEAQ (reference sequence).

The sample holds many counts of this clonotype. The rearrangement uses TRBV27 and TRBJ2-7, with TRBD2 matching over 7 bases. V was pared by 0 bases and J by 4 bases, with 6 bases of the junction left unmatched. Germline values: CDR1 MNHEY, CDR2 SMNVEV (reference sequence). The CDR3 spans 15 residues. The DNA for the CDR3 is TGTGCCAGCAGTTTATCGTGGGGGGGTGGGTACGAGCAGTACTTC. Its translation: CASSLSWGGGYEQYF.

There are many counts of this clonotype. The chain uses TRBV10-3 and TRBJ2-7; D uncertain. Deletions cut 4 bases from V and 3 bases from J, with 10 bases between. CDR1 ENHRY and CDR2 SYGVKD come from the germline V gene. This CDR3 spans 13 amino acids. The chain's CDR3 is CAISVQNFYEQYF. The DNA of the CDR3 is TGTGCCATCAGTGTACAGAACTTCTACGAGCAGTACTTC.

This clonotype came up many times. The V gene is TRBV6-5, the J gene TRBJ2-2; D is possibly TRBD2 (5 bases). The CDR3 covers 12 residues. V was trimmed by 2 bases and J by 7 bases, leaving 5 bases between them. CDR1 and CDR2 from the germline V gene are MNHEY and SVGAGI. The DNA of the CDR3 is TGTGCCAGCAGTTACGGAGGCGGGGAGCTGTTTTTT. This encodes CASSYGGGELFF.

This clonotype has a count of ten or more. This CDR3 is CAWSGQNSGANVLTF. DNA of the CDR3: TGTGCCTGGAGTGGTCAGAATTCTGGGGCCAACGTCCTGACTTTC. The V call is TRBV30, the J call TRBJ2-6; D not resolved. The CDR3 length is 15 residues. CDR1 and CDR2 from the germline V gene are GTSNPN and SVGIG (reference sequence). The V gene lost 1 base and the J gene lost 1 base, with 8 bases spanning the gap.

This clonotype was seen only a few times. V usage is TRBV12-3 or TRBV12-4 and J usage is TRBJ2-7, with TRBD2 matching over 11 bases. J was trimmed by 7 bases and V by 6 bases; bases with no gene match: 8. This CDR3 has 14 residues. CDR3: CASRVSGGAREQYF. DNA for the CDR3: TGTGCCAGCAGAGTTAGCGGGGGGGCCAGGGAGCAGTACTTC.

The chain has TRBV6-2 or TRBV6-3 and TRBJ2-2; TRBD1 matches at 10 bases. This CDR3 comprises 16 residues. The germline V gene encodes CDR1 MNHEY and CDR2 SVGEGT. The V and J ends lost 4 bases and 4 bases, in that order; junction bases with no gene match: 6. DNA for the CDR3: TGTGCCAGCAGTTTATCGGGACAGGGGCCCACCGGGGAGCTGTTTTTT. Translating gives CASSLSGQGPTGELFF.

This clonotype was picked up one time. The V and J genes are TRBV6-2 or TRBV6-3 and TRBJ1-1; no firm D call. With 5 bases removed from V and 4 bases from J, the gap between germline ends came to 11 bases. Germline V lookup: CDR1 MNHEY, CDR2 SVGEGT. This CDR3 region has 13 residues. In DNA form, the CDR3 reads TGTGCCAGCAGTAAGACAACTCCCACTGAAGCTTTCTTT. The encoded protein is CASSKTTPTEAFF.

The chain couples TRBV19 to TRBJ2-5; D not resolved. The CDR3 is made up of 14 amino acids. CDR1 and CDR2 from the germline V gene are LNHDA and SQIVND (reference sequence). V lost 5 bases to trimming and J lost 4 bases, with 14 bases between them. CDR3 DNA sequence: TGTGCCAGTAGTTCCCGACTGGAAATAGAGACCCAGTACTTC. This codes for CASSSRLEIETQYF.

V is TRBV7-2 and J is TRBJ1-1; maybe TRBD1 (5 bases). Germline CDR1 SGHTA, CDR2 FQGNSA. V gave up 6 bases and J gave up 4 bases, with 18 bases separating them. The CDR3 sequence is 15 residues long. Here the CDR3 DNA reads TGTGCCAGCAGTTATCCACCTGGGACGGGCACTGAAGCTTTCTTT. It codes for CASSYPPGTGTEAFF.

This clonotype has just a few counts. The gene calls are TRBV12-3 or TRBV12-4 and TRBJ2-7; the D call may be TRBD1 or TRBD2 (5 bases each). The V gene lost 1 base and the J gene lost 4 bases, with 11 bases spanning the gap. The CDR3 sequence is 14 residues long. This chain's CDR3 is CASSLVGRVYEQYF. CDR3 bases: TGTGCCAGCAGTTTAGTGGGGCGGGTATACGAGCAGTACTTC.

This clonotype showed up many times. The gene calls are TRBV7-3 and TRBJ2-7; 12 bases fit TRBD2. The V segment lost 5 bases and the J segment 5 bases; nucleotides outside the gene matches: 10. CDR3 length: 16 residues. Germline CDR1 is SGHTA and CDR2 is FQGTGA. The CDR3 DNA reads TGTGCCAGCAGCGATGCCCTTCGACTAGCGGGAGACGAGCAGTACTTC. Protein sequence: CASSDALRLAGDEQYF.

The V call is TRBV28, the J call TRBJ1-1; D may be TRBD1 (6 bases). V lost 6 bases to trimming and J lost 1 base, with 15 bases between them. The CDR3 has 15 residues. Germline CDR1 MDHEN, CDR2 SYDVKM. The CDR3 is CASRRFGTTNTEAFF. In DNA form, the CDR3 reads TGTGCCAGCAGGAGATTCGGGACAACGAACACTGAAGCTTTCTTT. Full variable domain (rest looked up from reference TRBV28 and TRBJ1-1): DVKVTQSSRYLVKRTGEKVFLECVQDMDHENMFWYRQDPGLGLRLIYFSYDVKMKEKGDIPEGYSVSREKKERFSLILESASTNQTSMYLCASRRFGTTNTEAFFGQGTRLTVV.

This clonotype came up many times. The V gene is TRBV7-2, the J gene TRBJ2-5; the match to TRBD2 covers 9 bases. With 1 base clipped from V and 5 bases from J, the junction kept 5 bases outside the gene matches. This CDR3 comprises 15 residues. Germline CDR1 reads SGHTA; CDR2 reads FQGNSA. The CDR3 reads CASSLGGLAQETQYF. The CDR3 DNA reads TGTGCCAGCAGCTTAGGGGGACTAGCTCAGGAGACCCAGTACTTC. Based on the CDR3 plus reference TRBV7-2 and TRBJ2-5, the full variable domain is GAGVSQSPSNKVTEKGKDVELRCDPISGHTALYWYRQSLGQGLEFLIYFQGNSAPDKSGLPSDRFSAERTGGSVSTLTIQRTQQEDSAVYLCASSLGGLAQETQYFGPGTRLLVL.

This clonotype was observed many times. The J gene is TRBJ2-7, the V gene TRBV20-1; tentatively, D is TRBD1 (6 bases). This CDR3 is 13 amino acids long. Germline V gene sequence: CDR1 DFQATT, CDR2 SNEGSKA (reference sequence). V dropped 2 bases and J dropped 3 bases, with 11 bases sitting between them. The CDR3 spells CSARHRDNYEQYF. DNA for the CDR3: TGCAGTGCTAGACACCGGGACAACTACGAGCAGTACTTC.

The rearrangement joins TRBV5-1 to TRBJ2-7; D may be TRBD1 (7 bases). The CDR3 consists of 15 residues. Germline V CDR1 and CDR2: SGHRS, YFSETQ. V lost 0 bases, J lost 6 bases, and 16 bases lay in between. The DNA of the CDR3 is TGCGCCAGCAGCTTGGCCGCGGGACAGACCCGCGAGCAGTACTTC. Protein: CASSLAAGQTREQYF.

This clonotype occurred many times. The DNA of the CDR3 is TGTGCCTGGAGTGAAGGGGGATGGAACGAGCAGTACTTC. As protein: CAWSEGGWNEQYF. The chain joins TRBV30 to TRBJ2-7; the D gene is possibly TRBD1 (6 bases). Per germline, CDR1 GTSNPN and CDR2 SVGIG (reference sequence). V lost 1 base, J lost 5 bases, and 12 bases lay in between. This CDR3 is built from 13 residues.

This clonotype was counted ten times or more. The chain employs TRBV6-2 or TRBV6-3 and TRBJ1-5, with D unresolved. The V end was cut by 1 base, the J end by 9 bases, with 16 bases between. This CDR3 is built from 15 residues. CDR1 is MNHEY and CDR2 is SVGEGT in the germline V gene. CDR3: CASSYWADFFPPQHF. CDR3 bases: TGTGCCAGCAGTTACTGGGCAGACTTCTTTCCGCCCCAGCATTTT.

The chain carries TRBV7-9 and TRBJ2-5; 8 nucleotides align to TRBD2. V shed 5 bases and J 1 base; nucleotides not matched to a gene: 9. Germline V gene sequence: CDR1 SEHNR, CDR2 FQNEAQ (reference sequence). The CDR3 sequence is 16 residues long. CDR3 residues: CASSPPGTRPQETQYF. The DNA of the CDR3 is TGTGCCAGCAGCCCCCCCGGGACTAGACCCCAAGAGACCCAGTACTTC.